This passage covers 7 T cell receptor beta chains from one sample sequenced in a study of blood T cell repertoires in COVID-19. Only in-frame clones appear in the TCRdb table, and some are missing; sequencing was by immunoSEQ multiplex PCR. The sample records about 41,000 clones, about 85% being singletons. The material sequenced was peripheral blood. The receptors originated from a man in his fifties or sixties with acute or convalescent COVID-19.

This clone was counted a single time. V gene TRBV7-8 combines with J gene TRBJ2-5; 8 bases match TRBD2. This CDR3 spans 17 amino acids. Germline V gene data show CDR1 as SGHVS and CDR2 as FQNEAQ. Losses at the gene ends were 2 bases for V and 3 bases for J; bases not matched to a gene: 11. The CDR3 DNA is TGTGCCAGCAGCTTAATTCCCCGGGGGGGCTCAAAAGAGACCCAGTACTTC. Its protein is CASSLIPRGGSKETQYF. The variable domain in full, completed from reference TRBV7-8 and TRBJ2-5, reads GAGVSQSPRYKVAKRGQDVALRCDPISGHVSLFWYQQALGQGPEFLTYFQNEAQLDKSGLPSDRFFAERPEGSVSTLKIQRTQQEDSAVYLCASSLIPRGGSKETQYFGPGTRLLVL.

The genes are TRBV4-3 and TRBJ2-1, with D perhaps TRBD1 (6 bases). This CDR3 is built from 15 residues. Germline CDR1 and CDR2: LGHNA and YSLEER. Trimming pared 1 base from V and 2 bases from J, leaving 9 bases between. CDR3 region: CASSQAGQTYNEQFF. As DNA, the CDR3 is TGCGCCAGCAGCCAAGCTGGACAGACCTACAATGAGCAGTTCTTC.

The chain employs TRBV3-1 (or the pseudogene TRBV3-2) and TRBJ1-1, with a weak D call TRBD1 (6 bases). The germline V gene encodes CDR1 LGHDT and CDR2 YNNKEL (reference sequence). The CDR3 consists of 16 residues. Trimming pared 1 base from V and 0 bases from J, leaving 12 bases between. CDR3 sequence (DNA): TGTGCCAGCAGCCAAGGGGGGGGCGTCATGAACACTGAAGCTTTCTTT. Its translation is CASSQGGGVMNTEAFF.

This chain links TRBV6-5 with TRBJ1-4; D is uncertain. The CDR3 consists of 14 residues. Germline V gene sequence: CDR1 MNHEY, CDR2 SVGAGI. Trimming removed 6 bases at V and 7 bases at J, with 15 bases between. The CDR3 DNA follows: TGTGCCAGCAGCATCACAGTGGATAGTGAAAAACTGTTTTTT. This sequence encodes CASSITVDSEKLFF.

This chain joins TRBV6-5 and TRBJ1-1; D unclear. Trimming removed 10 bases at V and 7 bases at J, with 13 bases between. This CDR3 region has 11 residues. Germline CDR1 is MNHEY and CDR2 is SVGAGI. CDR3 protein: CATERSFEAFF. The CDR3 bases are TGTGCCACAGAGAGGAGTTTTGAAGCTTTCTTT.

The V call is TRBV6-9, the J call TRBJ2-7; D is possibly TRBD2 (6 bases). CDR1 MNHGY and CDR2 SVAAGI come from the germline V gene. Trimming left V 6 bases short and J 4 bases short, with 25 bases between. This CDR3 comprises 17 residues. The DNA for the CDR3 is TGTGCCAGCAGCCCCGGCGGGGACCCGAAAAACTCGTACGAGCAGTACTTC. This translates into CASSPGGDPKNSYEQYF.

The CDR3 DNA reads TGTGCCTGGAAGGTGGGGCTTCCTGGGGAGACCCAGTACTTC. Encoded protein: CAWKVGLPGETQYF. The chain combines TRBV30 with TRBJ2-5; D perhaps matches TRBD1 (5 bases). Trimming stripped 4 bases from V and 5 bases from J, with 17 bases between. Germline-derived CDR1 and CDR2 are GTSNPN and SVGIG (reference sequence). The CDR3 contains 14 residues.